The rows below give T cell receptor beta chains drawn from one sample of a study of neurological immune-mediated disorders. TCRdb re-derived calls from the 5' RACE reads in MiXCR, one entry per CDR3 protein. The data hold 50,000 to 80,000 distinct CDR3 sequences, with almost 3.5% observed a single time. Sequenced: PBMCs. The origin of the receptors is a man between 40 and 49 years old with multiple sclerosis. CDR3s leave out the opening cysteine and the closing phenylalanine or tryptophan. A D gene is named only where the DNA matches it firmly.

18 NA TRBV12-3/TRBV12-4 ASSLGRGQATSGTSYEQY
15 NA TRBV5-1 ASSLEPRTAANYGYT
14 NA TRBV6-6 ASRLVARVVTDTQY
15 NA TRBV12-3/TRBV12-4 ASSLAASASPGETQY
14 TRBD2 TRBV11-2 ASSLVGGANTGELF
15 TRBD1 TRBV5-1 ASRFGTGGPGMETQY
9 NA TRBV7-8 ASSRDNEQF
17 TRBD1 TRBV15 ATSSAPDRGFGSNQPQH
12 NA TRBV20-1 SATRSATTDTQY
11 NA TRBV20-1 SASFDGWNEAF
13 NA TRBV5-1 ASSLADGGTDTQY
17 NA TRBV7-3 ASSLNETGRYLREDTQY
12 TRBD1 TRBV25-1 ASSRTGINYGYT
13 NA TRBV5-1 ASSLIGGYTGELF